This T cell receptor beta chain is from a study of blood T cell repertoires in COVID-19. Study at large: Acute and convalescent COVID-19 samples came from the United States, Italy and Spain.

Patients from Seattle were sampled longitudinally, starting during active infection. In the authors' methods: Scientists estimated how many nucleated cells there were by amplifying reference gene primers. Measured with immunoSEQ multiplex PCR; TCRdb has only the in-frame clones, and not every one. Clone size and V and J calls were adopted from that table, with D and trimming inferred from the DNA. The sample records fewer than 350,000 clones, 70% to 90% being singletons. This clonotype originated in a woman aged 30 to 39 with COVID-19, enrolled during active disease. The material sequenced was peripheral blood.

CDR3: CASSEGQGARTGELFF. The CDR3 DNA reads as TGTGCCAGCAGTGAAGGACAGGGGGCGCGCACCGGGGAGCTGTTTTTT. This chain links TRBV6-1 with TRBJ2-2; 10 nucleotides match TRBD1. This CDR3 has 16 amino acids. With 1 base clipped from V and 4 bases from J, the junction kept 3 bases outside the gene matches. From germline, CDR1 is MNHNS and CDR2 SASEGT.